The rows below give T cell receptor beta chains drawn from one sample of a study of shared clonotypes between healthy human individuals. Generated by immunoSEQ multiplex PCR, the TCRdb table keeps only in-frame clones and is missing some. This sample carries fewer than 1.8 million clones, 97% to 99% of them seen once, and the ten largest clones take about 0.4%. Sequenced: naive CD4+ T cells sorted from blood. These receptors were taken from a man aged 25 to 40 in good health. CDR3s include the opening cysteine and the closing phenylalanine or tryptophan. The D gene is left open where the match is weak. Expanded clones are given a class, and other clones once, few, many or no size at all.

TRBV7-9	TRBD1	16	NA	TRBJ1-2	TGTGCCAGCAGCTTTTCGGGACAGGGGATTGTTTATGGCTACACCTTC	CASSFSGQGIVYGYTF
TRBV4-1	TRBD2	17	NA	TRBJ2-1	TGCGCCAGCAGCCTCACTAGCGGGGCTAGCTCCTACAATGAGCAGTTCTTC	CASSLTSGASSYNEQFF
TRBV27	NA	14	NA	TRBJ2-2	TGTGCCAGCAGTTTGCCAGGACGAACCGGGGAGCTGTTTTTT	CASSLPGRTGELFF
TRBV7-6	TRBD2	14	NA	TRBJ2-3	TGTGCCAGCAGCTTTAGCGGGAGGGCAGATACGCAGTATTTT	CASSFSGRADTQYF
TRBV18	TRBD2	17	NA	TRBJ2-3	TGTGCCAGCTCACCAACCGGGACTAGCGGGAGTCTAGATACGCAGTATTTT	CASSPTGTSGSLDTQYF
TRBV21-1	NA	11	NA	TRBJ2-7	TGTGCCGGGCGACGGACGTTCGAGCAGTACTTC	CAGRRTFEQYF
TRBV4-1	TRBD2	15	NA	TRBJ2-7	TGCGCCAGCAGCCAAGGGACTAGCGGAAACTACGAGCAGTACTTC	CASSQGTSGNYEQYF
TRBV7-9	TRBD1	13	NA	TRBJ2-1	TGTGCCAGCAGCCTCCTACAGGGGAATGAGCAGTTCTTC	CASSLLQGNEQFF
TRBV7-2	TRBD1	14	NA	TRBJ2-7	TGTGCCAGCAGTAAGACAGGGGCCGCCTACGAGCAGTACTTC	CASSKTGAAYEQYF
TRBV19	NA	16	once	TRBJ2-1	TGTGCCAGTAGTAGCAACCCGGGGCGACACGCTTCTGAGCAGTTCTTC	CASSSNPGRHASEQFF
TRBV28	TRBD2	10	NA	TRBJ2-7	TGTGCCGGATTTAGCGGGAGGGACAACTTC	CAGFSGRDNF
TRBV28	TRBD2	16	NA	TRBJ2-5	TGTGCCAGCAGTTCAATTCAGAGCGGGATTCAAGAGACCCAGTACTTC	CASSSIQSGIQETQYF
TRBV10-3	TRBD2	16	NA	TRBJ2-7	TGTGCCATCAGTGCTGGGTGGGGACTAGACTTTAACGAGCAGTACTTC	CAISAGWGLDFNEQYF
TRBV7-2	NA	15	NA	TRBJ2-7	TGTGCCAGCAGCTTAGGTGGGGTAAGGACCTACGAGCAGTACTTC	CASSLGGVRTYEQYF
TRBV7-6	NA	15	once	TRBJ1-3	TGTGCCAGCAGCAGACGGGACCCCTATCAACGCACCATATATTTT	CASSRRDPYQRTIYF
TRBV7-6	TRBD2	15	NA	TRBJ2-1	TGTGCCAGCAGTACCTCCGGGACTACCAAAAATGAGCAGTTCTTC	CASSTSGTTKNEQFF
TRBV5-1	NA	13	once	TRBJ1-2	TGCGCCAGCAGCGAGGGGTCTAACTATGGCTACACCTTC	CASSEGSNYGYTF
TRBV18	TRBD2	17	NA	TRBJ2-3	TGTGCCAGCTCACCACCGGGAGGGGAGGTTGGCACAGATACGCAGTATTTT	CASSPPGGEVGTDTQYF
TRBV30	NA	13	NA	TRBJ1-4	TGTGCCTGGCGTCAGGGGCCCCATGAAAAACTGTTTTTT	CAWRQGPHEKLFF
TRBV11-3	TRBD2	19	once	TRBJ2-7	TGTGCCAGCAGCTTAGATGGTGTCGAGCGGGAGCCGCACTCCTACGAGCAGTACTTC	CASSLDGVEREPHSYEQYF